The rows below give T cell receptor beta chains drawn from one sample of a study of Graves' ophthalmopathy and Graves' hyperthyroidism. MiXCR was run by TCRdb on the multiplex PCR reads, yielding one entry per CDR3 protein. The sample includes fewer than 400,000 distinct CDR3 sequences, roughly 18% of them seen just once. Sequenced sample: peripheral blood. Receptor source: a woman between 18 and 29 years old with Graves' ophthalmopathy. Each CDR3 is given with its conserved first and last residue. The order of the fields is J gene, D gene, clone size, V gene, CDR3 protein, CDR3 DNA. The D gene is left open where the match is weak. Not all rows give a size; the values are once, few, many and, for expanded clones, a class.

TRBJ1-6	TRBD1	-	TRBV18	CASSRTGPNSPLHF	TGTGCCAGCTCGCGGACAGGACCTAATTCACCCCTCCACTTT
TRBJ1-1	-	many	TRBV12-3/TRBV12-4	CASSFAGTQNTEAFF	TGTGCCAGCAGTTTCGCGGGGACCCAGAACACTGAAGCTTTCTTT
TRBJ2-7	-	many	TRBV25-1	CASGSKGTYSYEQYF	TGTGCCAGCGGTTCAAAAGGGACGTACTCCTACGAGCAGTACTTC
TRBJ1-6	TRBD1	many	TRBV2	CASSRPNRGWDSPLHF	TGTGCCAGCAGTCGGCCGAACAGGGGCTGGGATTCACCCCTCCACTTT
TRBJ2-7	-	-	TRBV11-2	CASSLEGWGSYEQYF	TGTGCCAGCAGCTTAGAGGGGTGGGGCTCCTACGAGCAGTACTTC
TRBJ2-5	TRBD1	many	TRBV28	CASSSIRDREETQYF	TGTGCCAGCAGTTCTATCCGGGACAGAGAAGAGACCCAGTACTTC
TRBJ1-2	-	many	TRBV6-1	CASSEEGRHGYTF	TGTGCCAGCAGTGAAGAAGGGAGGCATGGCTACACCTTC
TRBJ1-1	-	many	TRBV10-3	CAISESPGFNTEAFF	TGTGCCATCAGTGAGTCCCCAGGTTTTAACACTGAAGCTTTCTTT
TRBJ2-2	TRBD2	many	TRBV11-1	CASSPLGSSGRRHTGELFF	TGTGCCAGCAGCCCGCTGGGGTCTAGCGGGAGACGGCACACCGGGGAGCTGTTTTTT
TRBJ2-5	-	many	TRBV12-3/TRBV12-4	CASKSGQETQYF	TGTGCCAGCAAGAGCGGGCAAGAGACCCAGTACTTC
TRBJ2-7	-	many	TRBV6-2/TRBV6-3	CGLRDPSGEQYF	TGCGGCCTGCGGGACCCCTCGGGAGAGCAGTACTTC
TRBJ2-5	TRBD1	many	TRBV5-1	CASSGGGTGGIETQYF	TGCGCCAGCAGCGGAGGCGGGACAGGGGGGATAGAGACCCAGTACTTC
TRBJ1-6	TRBD1	many	TRBV5-6	CASSLVPGQGRHSPLHF	TGTGCCAGCAGCTTGGTCCCCGGACAGGGGAGGCATTCACCCCTCCACTTT
TRBJ2-7	-	many	TRBV11-2	CASSFWRPSGEGEQYF	TGTGCCAGCAGCTTTTGGCGACCTTCGGGAGAGGGCGAGCAGTACTTC
TRBJ1-1	-	many	TRBV19	CASSIKMNTEAFF	TGTGCCAGTAGTATAAAGATGAACACTGAAGCTTTCTTT
TRBJ2-7	-	-	TRBV9	CASSARPTGTGAGRGYEQYF	TGTGCCAGCAGCGCACGACCAACAGGGACCGGGGCGGGACGAGGCTACGAGCAGTACTTC
TRBJ2-5	-	many	TRBV11-2	CASSSPGRKETQYF	TGTGCCAGCAGCTCTCCCGGGCGAAAAGAGACCCAGTACTTC
TRBJ2-2	TRBD2	many	TRBV11-2	CASSPPSGRWELFF	TGTGCCAGCAGCCCCCCTAGCGGGAGATGGGAGCTGTTTTTT
TRBJ2-7	TRBD1	many	TRBV11-2	CASNQPGQGGYEQYF	TGTGCCAGCAACCAACCGGGACAGGGTGGCTACGAGCAGTACTTC
TRBJ1-5	-	many	TRBV12-3/TRBV12-4	CASSLIESNQPQHF	TGTGCCAGCAGTTTAATAGAAAGCAATCAGCCCCAGCATTTT
TRBJ2-5	-	many	TRBV27	CASSPPEVHQETQYF	TGTGCCAGCAGTCCACCCGAGGTCCACCAAGAGACCCAGTACTTC
TRBJ1-5	-	many	TRBV28	CASSDTAVGTGNNQPQHF	TGTGCCAGCAGTGACACGGCAGTTGGTACTGGAAATAATCAGCCCCAGCATTTT
TRBJ1-5	-	many	TRBV12-3/TRBV12-4	CASSFQASLIQPQHF	TGTGCCAGCAGTTTTCAGGCCTCCTTAATTCAGCCCCAGCATTTT
TRBJ2-3	TRBD2	many	TRBV10-3	CAISLSPGLAGGVTDTQYF	TGTGCCATCAGCCTCTCACCGGGACTAGCGGGGGGGGTCACAGATACGCAGTATTTT
TRBJ2-5	TRBD2	many	TRBV24-1	CATSDGLGGAIETQYF	TGTGCCACCAGTGACGGACTAGGAGGAGCTATTGAGACCCAGTACTTC
TRBJ1-5	-	many	TRBV10-2	CASSEGRPNQPQHF	TGCGCCAGCAGTGAGGGCCGGCCCAATCAGCCCCAGCATTTT
TRBJ1-1	-	few	TRBV6-5	CASSYGAQNTEAFF	TGTGCCAGCAGTTACGGGGCGCAAAACACTGAAGCTTTCTTT
TRBJ1-5	-	many	TRBV7-8	CASSLLWGSNQPQHF	TGTGCCAGCAGCTTACTATGGGGTAGCAATCAGCCCCAGCATTTT
TRBJ1-5	-	many	TRBV6-1	CASSERTNQPQRF	TGTGCCAGCAGTGAAAGGACTAATCAGCCCCAGCGTTTT
TRBJ1-3	-	many	TRBV7-8	CASSLASDSGNTIYF	TGTGCCAGCAGCTTAGCGTCGGACTCTGGAAACACCATATATTTT
TRBJ1-5	TRBD1	-	TRBV7-2	CASSQDRDNQPQHF	TGTGCCAGCAGCCAGGACAGGGATAATCAGCCCCAGCATTTT
TRBJ1-1	TRBD1	many	TRBV6-5	CASSYGWTGGMNTEAFF	TGTGCCAGCAGTTACGGCTGGACAGGGGGCATGAACACTGAAGCTTTCTTT
TRBJ1-2	TRBD1	many	TRBV7-6	CASSLSDRVDGYTF	TGTGCCAGCAGCTTATCCGACAGGGTGGATGGCTACACCTTC
TRBJ2-2	-	-	TRBV14	CASSQVGGALTGELFF	TGTGCCAGCAGCCAAGTCGGCGGGGCCCTCACCGGGGAGCTGTTTTTT
TRBJ2-7	TRBD2	many	TRBV20-1	CSAWGGVNYEQYF	TGCAGTGCTTGGGGAGGGGTGAACTACGAGCAGTACTTC
TRBJ1-2	-	many	TRBV19	CASSIVWGQDYGYTF	TGTGCCAGTAGTATAGTGTGGGGGCAGGACTATGGCTACACCTTC
TRBJ1-1	TRBD1	many	TRBV6-2/TRBV6-3	CASSYSIGGQTYTEAFF	TGTGCCAGCAGTTACTCGATTGGGGGACAGACCTACACTGAAGCTTTCTTT
TRBJ1-2	TRBD1	-	TRBV12-3/TRBV12-4	CASTRDRGRYGYTF	TGTGCCAGCACCCGGGACAGGGGGCGTTATGGCTACACCTTC
TRBJ2-5	TRBD2	many	TRBV6-5	CASTQRGGWEETQYF	TGTGCCAGCACCCAGCGGGGGGGCTGGGAAGAGACCCAGTACTTC
TRBJ2-2	-	-	TRBV18	CASSPPVTGELFF	TGTGCCAGCTCACCACCAGTTACCGGGGAGCTGTTTTTT
TRBJ1-2	-	-	TRBV6-1	CASSRRERYYHGYTF	TGTGCCAGCAGCCGCCGGGAGAGGTATTATCATGGCTACACCTTC
TRBJ1-5	-	once	TRBV6-2/TRBV6-3	CASRYRSGLWPQHF	TGTGCCAGCAGGTACCGCAGTGGGTTGTGGCCCCAGCATTTT
TRBJ1-1	-	many	TRBV5-1	CASSRGSNTEAFF	TGCGCCAGCAGTCGGGGGTCGAACACTGAAGCTTTCTTT
TRBJ2-5	-	many	TRBV20-1	CSAWQGTQYF	TGCAGTGCCTGGCAGGGGACCCAGTACTTC
TRBJ1-1	TRBD1	many	TRBV29-1	CSVSQGGGTEAFF	TGCAGCGTTAGCCAGGGGGGTGGGACTGAAGCTTTCTTT
TRBJ1-2	-	many	TRBV11-2	CASSLWTAGYGYTF	TGTGCCAGCAGCTTATGGACCGCGGGCTATGGCTACACCTTC
TRBJ2-7	TRBD1	many	TRBV13	CASSHTTGSSYEQYF	TGTGCCAGCAGCCACACGACAGGGAGCTCCTACGAGCAGTACTTC
TRBJ2-4	-	-	TRBV6-1	CASSEALHTAKNIQYF	TGTGCCAGCAGTGAAGCTTTGCACACCGCCAAAAACATTCAGTACTTC
TRBJ2-7	TRBD1	many	TRBV27	CATREQGTYEQYF	TGTGCCACCAGGGAACAGGGGACCTACGAGCAGTACTTC
TRBJ1-2	-	many	TRBV6-2/TRBV6-3	CASKDGSGYGYTF	TGTGCCAGCAAGGACGGATCCGGGTATGGCTACACCTTC
TRBJ2-7	TRBD2	-	TRBV6-1	CASTDLAGDDYEQYF	TGTGCCAGCACCGACCTAGCGGGAGATGATTACGAGCAGTACTTC
TRBJ2-5	-	many	TRBV12-3/TRBV12-4	CASTQWGGETQYF	TGTGCCAGCACCCAATGGGGTGGAGAGACCCAGTACTTC
TRBJ2-7	TRBD1	many	TRBV11-2	CASSSPTGGHEQYF	TGTGCCAGCAGCTCCCCGACAGGGGGTCACGAGCAGTACTTC
TRBJ2-5	TRBD1	many	TRBV29-1	CSVAQGLRETQYF	TGCAGCGTTGCACAGGGGCTCCGGGAGACCCAGTACTTC
TRBJ1-1	-	many	TRBV6-2/TRBV6-3	CASSYGHSQEAFF	TGTGCCAGCAGTTACGGCCACTCCCAGGAAGCTTTCTTT
TRBJ1-5	-	-	TRBV6-2/TRBV6-3	CASRSNRDISNQPQHF	TGTGCCAGCCGCTCAAACAGAGATATTAGCAATCAGCCCCAGCATTTT
TRBJ1-1	-	few	TRBV25-1	CASSDMALVAEAFF	TGTGCCAGCAGTGATATGGCCCTGGTAGCTGAAGCTTTCTTT